These 18 T cell receptor beta chains share one sample of origin, sequenced in a study of cytomegalovirus exposure and HLA in healthy donors. PCR amplification relied on 60 Vbeta primers (plus 13 Jbeta primers). TCRdb's copy holds only in-frame clones and misses some; the assay was immunoSEQ multiplex PCR. The data hold about 130,000 clones, with over 70% observed a single time. Sequencing was carried out using PBMCs. These receptors all stem from a man under 40 in good health and CMV-seronegative.

CDR3 region: CASSFVTGTSNTGELFF. Here the CDR3 DNA reads TGTGCCAGCAGTTTTGTGACAGGGACCTCGAACACCGGGGAGCTGTTTTTT. This rearrangement joins TRBV28 to TRBJ2-2, with 7 bases matching TRBD1. V trimming: 3 bases; J trimming: 0 bases; junction bases outside the gene matches: 7. Germline lookup yields CDR1 MDHEN and CDR2 SYDVKM. The CDR3 spans 17 residues.

The gene calls are TRBV5-8 and TRBJ2-5; possible D gene TRBD1, 5 bases. Deletions cut 4 bases from V and 5 bases from J, with 9 bases between. The CDR3 sequence is 12 residues long. From germline, CDR1 is SGHTS and CDR2 YDEGEE. CDR3 sequence (DNA): TGTGCCAGCAGCCGGACAAGGGAGACCCAGTACTTC. Translation: CASSRTRETQYF. Complete variable domain (other parts from reference TRBV5-8 and TRBJ2-5): EAGVTQSPTHLIKTRGQQATLRCSPISGHTSVYWYQQALGLGLQFLLWYDEGEERNRGNFPPRFSGRQFPNYSSELNVNALELEDSALYLCASSRTRETQYFGPGTRLLVL.

The J gene is TRBJ2-5, the V gene TRBV6-5, with D maybe TRBD2 (5 bases). The CDR3 is made up of 13 amino acids. The V end was cut by 2 bases, the J end by 2 bases, with 6 bases between. Germline V gives CDR1 MNHEY, CDR2 SVGAGI. CDR3 sequence reads: CASSYREQETQYF. CDR3 nucleotides: TGTGCCAGCAGTTACAGGGAGCAAGAGACCCAGTACTTC.

The J gene is TRBJ2-7, the V gene TRBV29-1, with TRBD2 matching over 12 bases. Trimming at V came to 7 bases and at J to 3 bases, leaving 10 bases not matched to a gene. CDR3 length equals 15 residues. CDR1 SQVTM and CDR2 ANQGSEA come from the germline V gene. CDR3 nucleotide sequence: TGCAGCGGCCTGACTAGCGGGAGAGGGGGCTACGAGCAGTACTTC. Residues: CSGLTSGRGGYEQYF.

This rearrangement joins TRBV7-9 to TRBJ1-2, with TRBD1 identical over 9 bases. Per the germline V gene, CDR1 is SEHNR and CDR2 is FQNEAQ (reference sequence). V shed 8 bases and J 3 bases; nucleotides not matched to a gene: 4. The CDR3 runs to 13 residues. The CDR3 nucleotides read TGTGCCAGCCTCCGGACAGGGGACTATGGCTACACCTTC. Translation: CASLRTGDYGYTF.

This chain links TRBV7-8 with TRBJ1-1; tentative D call: TRBD1 (6 bases). This CDR3 region has 17 residues. The germline V gene encodes CDR1 SGHVS and CDR2 FQNEAQ. Trimming stripped 5 bases from V and 1 base from J, with 20 bases between. CDR3 sequence (DNA): TGTGCCAGCAGCCAGAGGGGGGGACTGCGGGGGAACACTGAAGCTTTCTTT. Translated: CASSQRGGLRGNTEAFF.

The J gene is TRBJ1-5, the V gene TRBV28; possible D gene TRBD1, 5 bases. V was pared by 3 bases and J by 3 bases, with 9 bases between. The CDR3 length is 14 residues. Germline V gives CDR1 MDHEN, CDR2 SYDVKM. This CDR3 reads CASSFRQTNQPQHF. Here the CDR3 DNA reads TGTGCCAGCAGTTTTCGACAGACCAATCAGCCCCAGCATTTT.

The chain joins TRBV6-5 to TRBJ2-7; possibly TRBD2 for D (5 bases). The CDR3 runs 13 residues. Looked up from germline, CDR1 is MNHEY and CDR2 is SVGAGI. V was cut by 4 bases and J by 6 bases, with 13 bases left in between. CDR3 amino acids: CASSSPGGREQYF. The CDR3 region has the DNA TGTGCCAGCAGTTCCCCAGGAGGCCGCGAGCAGTACTTC.

The J gene is TRBJ2-6, the V gene TRBV19; the D is unclear. Looked up from germline, CDR1 is LNHDA and CDR2 is SQIVND (reference sequence). The V end lost 2 bases, the J end lost 0 bases, and 8 bases lay between the germline ends. The CDR3 runs to 16 residues. The CDR3 loop is CASSIWQVSGANVLTF. Written as DNA, the CDR3 is TGTGCCAGTAGTATATGGCAGGTCTCTGGGGCCAACGTCCTGACTTTC. The full variable domain, with the rest looked up from reference TRBV19 and TRBJ2-6, is DGGITQSPKYLFRKEGQNVTLSCEQNLNHDAMYWYRQDPGQGLRLIYYSQIVNDFQKGDIAEGYSVSREKKESFPLTVTSAQKNPTAFYLCASSIWQVSGANVLTFGAGSRLTVL.

The J gene is TRBJ1-5, the V gene TRBV27, with 7 positions matching TRBD1. Germline loops: CDR1 MNHEY, CDR2 SMNVEV (reference sequence). J lost 9 bases, V lost 6 bases, and 5 bases had no gene match. The CDR3 extends over 12 amino acids. In DNA, the CDR3 is TGTGCCAGCAGGACACAGGGGCGGCCCCAGCATTTT. Translated: CASRTQGRPQHF.

V is TRBV9 and J is TRBJ2-7; 10 nucleotides agree with TRBD2. CDR3 length equals 15 residues. CDR1 and CDR2 from the germline V gene are SGDLS and YYNGEE. The J segment lost 3 bases and the V segment lost 3 bases, leaving 6 bases of the junction unmatched. CDR3 sequence reads: CASSGGTSEYYEQYF. Written as DNA, the CDR3 is TGTGCCAGCAGCGGAGGGACTAGCGAATACTACGAGCAGTACTTC.

This sequence joins TRBV29-1 and TRBJ2-1, with 9 nucleotides matching TRBD2. V dropped 2 bases and J dropped 7; count of bases not matched to a gene: 6. Germline V lookup: CDR1 SQVTM, CDR2 ANQGSEA. This CDR3 has 14 amino acids. CDR3 amino acids: CSVERLAGRNEQFF. CDR3 nucleotide sequence: TGCAGCGTTGAACGGCTAGCGGGGAGAAATGAGCAGTTCTTC.

The rearrangement links TRBV27 to TRBJ2-7; 7 nucleotides line up with TRBD1. Trimming took 5 bases from V and 5 from J; bases not matched to a gene: 3. This CDR3 contains 12 residues. Germline-derived CDR1 and CDR2 are MNHEY and SMNVEV (reference sequence). CDR3 amino acids: CASSVTGDEQYF. As DNA, the CDR3 is TGTGCCAGCAGTGTAACAGGGGACGAGCAGTACTTC.

This chain connects TRBV5-1 to TRBJ1-1; D may be TRBD1 (5 bases). CDR3 length: 13 residues. Looked up from germline, CDR1 is SGHRS and CDR2 is YFSETQ. Trimming took 3 bases from V and 5 from J, leaving 11 bases between them. The CDR3 reads CASSSGGGTEAFF. In DNA form, the CDR3 reads TGCGCCAGCAGCTCTGGGGGGGGGACTGAAGCTTTCTTT. The variable domain in full, completed from reference TRBV5-1 and TRBJ1-1, reads KAGVTQTPRYLIKTRGQQVTLSCSPISGHRSVSWYQQTPGQGLQFLFEYFSETQRNKGNFPGRFSGRQFSNSRSEMNVSTLELGDSALYLCASSSGGGTEAFFGQGTRLTVV.

This chain connects TRBV28 to TRBJ2-5, with 7 bases identical to TRBD1. The CDR3 length is 15 residues. V was pared by 6 bases and J by 5 bases, with 12 bases of the junction left unmatched. The V gene's germline CDR1 is MDHEN and CDR2 SYDVKM. CDR3 in DNA: TGTGCCAGCAGCCCAAAGACAGGGTCGAAGGAGACCCAGTACTTC. It translates to CASSPKTGSKETQYF.

This chain uses TRBV5-1 with TRBJ1-4; D ambiguous. V lost 4 bases to trimming and J lost 0 bases, with 10 bases between them. CDR3 length equals 15 residues. Looked up from germline, CDR1 is SGHRS and CDR2 is YFSETQ. The CDR3 nucleotides are TGCGCCAGCAGCCCCAGTTTCGCAACTAATGAAAAACTGTTTTTT. Translating gives CASSPSFATNEKLFF. The entire variable domain, with the rest obtained from reference TRBV5-1 and TRBJ1-4, is as follows: KAGVTQTPRYLIKTRGQQVTLSCSPISGHRSVSWYQQTPGQGLQFLFEYFSETQRNKGNFPGRFSGRQFSNSRSEMNVSTLELGDSALYLCASSPSFATNEKLFFGSGTQLSVL.

This chain links TRBV27 with TRBJ2-1; 11 bases align to TRBD2. CDR1 and CDR2 from the germline V gene are MNHEY and SMNVEV (reference sequence). The CDR3 is 16 residues long. The ends lost 4 bases at V and 7 bases at J; junction bases unmatched: 9. The CDR3 bases are TGTGCCAGCAGTTCGATAGCGGGAGGGCTACTTAATGAGCAGTTCTTC. Amino acid sequence: CASSSIAGGLLNEQFF.

This chain joins TRBV7-3 and TRBJ2-2; D is undetermined. CDR1 is SGHTA, CDR2 FQGTGA, per germline. The V end lost 5 bases, the J end lost 8 bases, and 9 bases lay between the germline ends. This CDR3 spans 12 amino acids. DNA of the CDR3: TGTGCCAGCAGCAAACTCCCTGGGGAGCTGTTTTTT. Translated: CASSKLPGELFF. Filled out from reference TRBV7-3 and TRBJ2-2, the complete variable domain reads GAGVSQTPSNKVTEKGKYVELRCDPISGHTALYWYRQSLGQGPEFLIYFQGTGAADDSGLPNDRFFAVRPEGSVSTLKIQRTERGDSAVYLCASSKLPGELFFGEGSRLTVL.